The T cell receptor beta chain described here comes from a study of T cell changes during pregnancy in multiple sclerosis. The V gene end was trimmed by 0 bases and the J gene end by 2 bases; junction bases not matched to a gene: 3. The CDR3 covers 15 residues. Germline loops: CDR1 SGHRS, CDR2 YFSETQ. Sequencing was performed with immunoSEQ multiplex PCR; in TCRdb, only in-frame clones are kept and a portion is missing. The repertoire has more than 80,000 clones, 85% to 95% of them found once; the top ten carry 1.5% to 2%. The sample consisted of peripheral blood, taken after pregnancy. This TCR was recovered from a female donor with multiple sclerosis, enrolled in a pregnancy study. The chain combines TRBV5-1 with TRBJ1-2; 8 nucleotides line up with TRBD1. As DNA, the CDR3 is TGCGCCAGCAGCTTGGTACAGGGGGTCAACTATGGCTACACCTTC. Translating gives CASSLVQGVNYGYTF.